Presented here are 21 T cell receptor beta chains from one specimen sequenced in a study of tumor-infiltrating lymphocytes in primary liver carcinoma. A constant-region primer primed TCR beta cDNA synthesis from about 0.45 ug of total RNA. Three rounds of nested multiplex PCR with slightly modified ARM-PCR produced TCR beta libraries. The study ran its first two PCR rounds for around 10 cycles each, using TRBV1-TRBV30 forward primers and a C-beta reverse primer. TCRdb used MiXCR to reprocess the multiplex PCR reads, holding one entry per CDR3 protein. The table has about 100,000 distinct CDR3 sequences, 65% to 70% seen once. Each 20-30 mg portion of unsorted bulk tissue served as the source for co-extraction of RNA and DNA. The sample comprised tumor-adjacent normal liver tissue. Source of these receptors: a man in his forties with primary liver carcinoma and hepatitis B virus infection.

About this clonotype: At one end, the junction sequence differs from germline, possibly due to a read error. This chain links TRBV11-2 with TRBJ2-5; 7 bases agree with TRBD1. The germline V gene encodes CDR1 SGHAT and CDR2 FQNNGV. The length of the CDR3 is 15 residues. The CDR3 DNA is TGTGTCAGCAGCCCCTGGGGGACAGCGAAAGAGACCCAGTATTTC. As protein: CVSSPWGTAKETQYF. The variable domain in full, with the rest retrieved from reference TRBV11-2 and TRBJ2-5, is EAGVAQSPRYKIIEKRQSVAFWCNPISGHATLYWYQQILGQGPKLLIQFQNNGVVDDSQLPKDRFSAERLKGVDSTLKIQPAKLEDSAVYLCVSSPWGTAKETQYFGPGTRLLVL.

This clonotype was detected ten times or more. The chain combines TRBV10-1 with TRBJ2-1; D is undetermined. Trimming stripped 0 bases from V and 0 bases from J, with 6 bases between. Per the germline V gene, CDR1 is WNHNN and CDR2 is SYGVQD (reference sequence). This CDR3 has 15 amino acids. Written as DNA, the CDR3 is TGCGCCAGCAGTGAGTCCCGAAGCTCCTACAATGAGCAGTTCTTC. This translates into CASSESRSSYNEQFF.

This rearrangement joins TRBV19 to TRBJ2-1, with 7 bases that match TRBD2. The V gene's germline CDR1 is LNHDA and CDR2 SQIVND (reference sequence). The CDR3 runs to 14 residues. V shed 2 bases and J 6 bases; nucleotides not matched to a gene: 4. The CDR3 spells CASSIREDGNEQFF. The CDR3 region has the DNA TGTGCCAGTAGTATACGGGAGGATGGCAATGAGCAGTTCTTC.

This clonotype occurred many times. The chain combines TRBV6-1 with TRBJ2-1; 8 nucleotides line up with TRBD2. Germline-derived CDR1 and CDR2 are MNHNS and SASEGT. The CDR3 extends over 14 amino acids. V lost 5 bases and J lost 10; bases outside the gene matches: 10. CDR3: CASSLAGRAREQFF. The CDR3 DNA reads as TGTGCCAGCAGTTTAGCCGGGAGGGCCAGGGAGCAGTTCTTC.

With respect to this clonotype: A much larger clone sits a single nucleotide away, making a read error possible. The chain joins TRBV10-1 to TRBJ2-7; maybe TRBD1 (6 bases). Between the trimmed V and J ends, which lost 5 bases and 1 base, there was a span of 15 bases. Germline CDR1 and CDR2: WNHNN and SYGVQD (reference sequence). CDR3 length equals 15 residues. CDR3 in amino acids: CASSTVTGGSYEQYF. The CDR3 DNA reads TGCGCCAGCAGTACCGTGACAGGAGGATCCTACGAGCAGTACTTC.

Comments on this clonotype: The junction and the germline gene differ at one end; a read error may be behind it. The chain joins TRBV11-2 to TRBJ2-5, with D possibly matching TRBD2 (6 bases). CDR1 and CDR2 (germline): SGHAT, FQNNGV. This CDR3 has 13 residues. CDR3 in amino acids: CASGWGDQETKYF. The DNA for the CDR3 is TGCGCCAGCGGGTGGGGGGACCAAGAGACCAAGTACTTC.

On this clonotype itself: Sequence at one end of the junction differs from germline and may be a read error. CDR3 bases: TGTGCGAGCAGGGTAACGGGAACCTACGAGCAGTACTTC. Its protein product is CASRVTGTYEQYF. The genes are TRBV11-2 and TRBJ2-7; D may match TRBD1 or TRBD2 (5 bases each). Germline V gene data show CDR1 as SGHAT and CDR2 as FQNNGV. The CDR3 is made up of 13 amino acids.

V is TRBV27 and J is TRBJ2-7; D may be TRBD2 (6 bases). Germline V gene sequence: CDR1 MNHEY, CDR2 SMNVEV (reference sequence). V was shortened by 6 bases and J by 5 bases, with 11 bases between the two germline ends. This CDR3 contains 12 residues. The CDR3 loop is CASRYGGDEQYF. Here the CDR3 DNA reads TGTGCCAGCAGGTACGGAGGGGACGAGCAGTACTTC.

There are many counts of this clonotype. This sequence joins TRBV5-6 and TRBJ2-7; 9 bases agree with TRBD2. V was pared by 0 bases and J by 3 bases, with 1 base of the junction left unmatched. The CDR3 runs to 14 residues. Germline values: CDR1 SGHDT, CDR2 YYEEEE. CDR3 residues: CASSLVAGVYEQYF. The CDR3 region has the DNA TGTGCCAGCAGCTTGGTAGCGGGAGTCTACGAGCAGTACTTC.

This clonotype was detected once. This sequence joins TRBV6-1 and TRBJ2-1, with TRBD2 matching over 8 bases. Germline-derived CDR1 and CDR2 are MNHNS and SASEGT. Trimming at V came to 6 bases and at J to 7 bases, leaving 8 bases not matched to a gene. CDR3 length equals 14 residues. The CDR3 nucleotides are TGTGCCAGCAGAAGAAGCGGGAGTCGTAATGAGCAGTTCTTC. Amino acids: CASRRSGSRNEQFF.

Note on this clonotype: This is likely a read error, given that the CDR3 carries no conserved phenylalanine or tryptophan at its end. The chain carries TRBV11-2 and TRBJ2-2; D is possibly TRBD2 (5 bases). The V end was cut by 7 bases, the J end by 4 bases, with 16 bases between. CDR3 length equals 15 residues. Germline V gene data show CDR1 as SGHAT and CDR2 as FQNNGV. CDR3 in amino acids: CASNLIGRGTGELFY. CDR3 coding DNA: TGTGCCAGCAATTTAATCGGACGGGGCACCGGGGAGCTGTTTTAT.

The table lists this clonotype with a count of one. Likely a read error: the CDR3 ends without its conserved phenylalanine or tryptophan. This chain links TRBV28 with TRBJ2-1; 12 bases fit TRBD2. The germline CDR1 and CDR2 sequences are MDHEN and SYDVKM. This CDR3 is built from 17 residues. CDR3 protein: CASCLLAGGSAYNKQFL. As DNA, the CDR3 is TGTGCCAGCTGTTTACTAGCGGGAGGTAGTGCCTACAATAAGCAGTTCTTA.

Concerning this clonotype itself: The CDR3 carries no conserved terminal phenylalanine or tryptophan, so it likely arises from a read error. The DNA is left out, because the CDR3 cannot be placed on it with certainty; the CDR3 is given as TCRdb lists it. J is TRBJ2-1 and V is TRBV11-3; the listed D gene, TRBD2, was not tested against the DNA. Germline V lookup: CDR1 SGHNT, CDR2 YENEEA. The CDR3 is 16 amino acids in total, end residues counted. The CDR3 spells CASSLSGTNGRGEQFL.

This clonotype was detected many times. The chain uses TRBV5-6 and TRBJ2-5; D is tentatively TRBD1 or TRBD2 (5 bases each). The CDR3 extends over 17 amino acids. The ends were cut back, 4 bases at V and 1 base at J, with 20 bases in the middle. Germline V gene data show CDR1 as SGHDT and CDR2 as YYEEEE. Here the CDR3 reads CASSRAEGLGIQETQYF. The CDR3 DNA reads as TGTGCCAGCAGCCGAGCCGAGGGGTTGGGGATCCAAGAGACCCAGTACTTC.

This clonotype was seen ten or more times. This chain links TRBV10-3 with TRBJ2-7, with TRBD2 matching 8 bases. Germline V lookup: CDR1 ENHRY, CDR2 SYGVKD. V lost 10 bases, J lost 5 bases, and 13 bases stayed unmatched. The CDR3 is 14 residues long. This CDR3 is CATASSGSLDEQYF. The CDR3 nucleotides are TGTGCCACCGCCTCCAGCGGGAGTCTCGACGAGCAGTACTTC.

At least ten counts were recorded for this clonotype. This sequence joins TRBV6-2 or TRBV6-3 and TRBJ1-1, with D unclear. CDR3 length equals 15 residues. Germline values: CDR1 MNHEY, CDR2 SVGEGT. Trimming pared 4 bases from V and 0 bases from J, leaving 12 bases between. In nucleotides, the CDR3 is TGTGCCAGCAGTTTACCCCGGGCCCTGAACACTGAAGCTTTCTTT. It specifies CASSLPRALNTEAFF.

This clonotype was seen only once. Sequence at one end of the junction differs from germline and may be a read error. The CDR3 is CASRTEGPYDYTF. The DNA of the CDR3 is TGTGCCAGCAGGACAGAGGGTCCCTATGACTACACCTTC. J is TRBJ1-2 and V is TRBV28; tentative D call: TRBD1 (5 bases). This CDR3 is built from 13 residues. From germline, CDR1 is MDHEN and CDR2 SYDVKM.

The count of this clonotype is one. Being one base from a much bigger clone, this may be a read error. The V call is TRBV5-5, the J call TRBJ2-3; 9 bases agree with TRBD1. The germline CDR1 and CDR2 sequences are SGHKS and YYEKEE (reference sequence). V lost 9 bases, J lost 0 bases, and 14 bases stayed unmatched. The CDR3 is 17 residues long. CDR3 loop: CANNPRGGQGSTDTQYF. The CDR3 bases are TGTGCCAACAACCCCAGGGGGGGACAGGGAAGCACAGATACGCAGTATTTT.

Details on this clonotype: Since a much larger clone is just one base distant, this may be a read error. As the CDR3 is not closed by the conserved phenylalanine or tryptophan, this likely results from a read error. J is TRBJ2-7 and V is TRBV13; D is ambiguous. CDR3 length: 15 residues. V was trimmed by 3 bases and J by 1 base, leaving 13 bases between them. Germline CDR1 PRHDT, CDR2 FYEKMQ (reference sequence). CDR3 loop: CASSFMGGGSYEQYI. CDR3 DNA sequence: TGTGCCAGCAGCTTCATGGGTGGTGGTTCCTACGAGCAGTACATC.

Regarding this clonotype: Lacking the conserved final phenylalanine or tryptophan, this CDR3 likely reflects a read error. The chain has TRBV7-3 and TRBJ2-3; D is unresolved. V lost 4 bases to trimming and J lost 9 bases, with 2 bases between them. From germline, CDR1 is SGHTA and CDR2 FQGTGA. The CDR3 spans 9 residues. The CDR3 is CASSSTQYS. CDR3 nucleotide sequence: TGTGCCAGCAGCTCCACGCAGTATTCT.

With respect to this clonotype: An end of the junction does not agree with germline; a read error may underlie this. V is TRBV4-2 and J is TRBJ2-6, with 8 nucleotides matching TRBD1. Germline V gives CDR1 LGHNA, CDR2 YNFKEQ. CDR3 size: 18 residues. This CDR3 reads CASIQDGQGSTGANVLTF. The CDR3, as DNA: TGTGCCAGCATCCAAGATGGACAGGGTAGCACTGGTGCCAACGTCCTGACTTTC.